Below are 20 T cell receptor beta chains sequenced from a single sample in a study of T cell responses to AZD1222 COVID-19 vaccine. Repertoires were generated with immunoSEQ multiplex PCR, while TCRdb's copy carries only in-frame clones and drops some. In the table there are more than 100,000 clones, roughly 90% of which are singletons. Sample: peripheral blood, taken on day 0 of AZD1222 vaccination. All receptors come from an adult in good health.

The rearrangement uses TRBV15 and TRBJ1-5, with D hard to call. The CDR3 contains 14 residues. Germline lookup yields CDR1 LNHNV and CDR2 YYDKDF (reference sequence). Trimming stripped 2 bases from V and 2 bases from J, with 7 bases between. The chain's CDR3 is CATSRWEGNQPQHF. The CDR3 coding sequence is TGTGCCACCAGCAGATGGGAAGGCAATCAGCCCCAGCATTTT.

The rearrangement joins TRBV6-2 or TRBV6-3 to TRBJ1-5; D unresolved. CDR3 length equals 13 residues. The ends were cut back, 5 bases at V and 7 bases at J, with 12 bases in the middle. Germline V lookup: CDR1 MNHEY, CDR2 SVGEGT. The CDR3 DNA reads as TGTGCCAGCAGTCTGGGCCTTATACAGCCCCAGCATTTT. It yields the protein CASSLGLIQPQHF.

This chain's CDR3 is CASSLRVANTEAFF. Written as DNA, the CDR3 is TGTGCCAGCAGTCTCAGGGTTGCGAACACTGAAGCTTTCTTT. The gene calls are TRBV11-2 and TRBJ1-1, with D perhaps matching TRBD1 (5 bases). CDR1 is SGHAT and CDR2 is FQNNGV in the germline V gene. V gave up 6 bases and J gave up 1 base, with 12 bases separating them. This CDR3 contains 14 residues.

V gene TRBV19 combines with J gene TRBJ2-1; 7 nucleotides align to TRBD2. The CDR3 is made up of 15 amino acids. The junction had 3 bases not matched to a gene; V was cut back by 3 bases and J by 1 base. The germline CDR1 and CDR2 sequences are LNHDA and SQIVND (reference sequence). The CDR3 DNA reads TGTGCCAGTAGTATGTGGGAGGGATCCTACAATGAGCAGTTCTTC. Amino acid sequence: CASSMWEGSYNEQFF.

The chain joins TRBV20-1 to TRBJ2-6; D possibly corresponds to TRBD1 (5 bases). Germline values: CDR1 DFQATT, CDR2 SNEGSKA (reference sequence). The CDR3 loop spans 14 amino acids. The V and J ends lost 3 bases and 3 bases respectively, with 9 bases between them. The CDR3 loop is CSASDSGGANVLTF. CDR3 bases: TGCAGTGCTAGTGACAGTGGTGGGGCCAACGTCCTGACTTTC.

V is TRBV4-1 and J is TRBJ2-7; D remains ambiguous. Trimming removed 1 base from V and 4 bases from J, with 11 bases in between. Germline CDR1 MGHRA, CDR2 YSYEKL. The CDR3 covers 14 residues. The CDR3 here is CASSQVHPEYEQYF. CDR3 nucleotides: TGCGCCAGCAGCCAAGTACATCCAGAATACGAGCAGTACTTC.

CDR3 DNA sequence: TGTGCCAGCAGCGACCAGGGGGCCGCAGTCAATAATTCACCCCTCCACTTT. It yields the protein CASSDQGAAVNNSPLHF. This chain connects TRBV9 to TRBJ1-6, with 8 nucleotides matching TRBD1. The CDR3 length is 17 residues. Germline CDR1 SGDLS, CDR2 YYNGEE. The junction had 10 bases not matched to a gene; V was cut back by 3 bases and J by 5 bases.

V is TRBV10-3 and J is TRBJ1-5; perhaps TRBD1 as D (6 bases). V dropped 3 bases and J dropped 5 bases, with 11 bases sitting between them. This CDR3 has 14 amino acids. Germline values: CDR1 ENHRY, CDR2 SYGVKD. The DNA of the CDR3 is TGTGCCATCAGTGACAGGGGCAGGGATCAGCCCCAGCATTTT. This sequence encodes CAISDRGRDQPQHF.

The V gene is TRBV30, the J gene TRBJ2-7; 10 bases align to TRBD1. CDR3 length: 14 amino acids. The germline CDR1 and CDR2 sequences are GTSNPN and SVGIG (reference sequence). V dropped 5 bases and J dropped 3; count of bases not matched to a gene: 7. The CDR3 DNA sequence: TGTGCCTGGGGAACCCGGGACAGGGGCTACGAGCAGTACTTC. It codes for CAWGTRDRGYEQYF.

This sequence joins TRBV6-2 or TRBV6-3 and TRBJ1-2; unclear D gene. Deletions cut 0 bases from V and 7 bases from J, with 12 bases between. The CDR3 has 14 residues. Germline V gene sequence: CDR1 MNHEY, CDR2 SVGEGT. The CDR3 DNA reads TGTGCCAGCAGTTACTCGGTGGTAAGGGTTGGCTACACCTTC. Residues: CASSYSVVRVGYTF.

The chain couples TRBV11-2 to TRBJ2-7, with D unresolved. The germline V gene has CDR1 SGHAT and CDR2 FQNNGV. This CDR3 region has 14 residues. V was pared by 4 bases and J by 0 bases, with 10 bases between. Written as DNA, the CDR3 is TGTGCCAGCAGCTCGCTAGTGCCCTCCTACGAGCAGTACTTC. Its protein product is CASSSLVPSYEQYF.

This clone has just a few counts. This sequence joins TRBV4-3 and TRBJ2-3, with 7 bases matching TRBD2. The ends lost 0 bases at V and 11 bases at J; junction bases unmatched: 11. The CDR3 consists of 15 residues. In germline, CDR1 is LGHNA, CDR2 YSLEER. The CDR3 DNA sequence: TGCGCCAGCAGCCAAGAAACTAGCGAGGTACTGAGGCAGTATTTT. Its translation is CASSQETSEVLRQYF.

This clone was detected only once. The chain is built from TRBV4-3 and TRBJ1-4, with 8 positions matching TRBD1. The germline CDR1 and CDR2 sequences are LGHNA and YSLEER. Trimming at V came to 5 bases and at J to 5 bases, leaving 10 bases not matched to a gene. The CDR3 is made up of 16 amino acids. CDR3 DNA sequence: TGCGCCAGCAGCAACCTCTTCGGGACAGGCAATGAAAAACTGTTTTTT. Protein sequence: CASSNLFGTGNEKLFF.

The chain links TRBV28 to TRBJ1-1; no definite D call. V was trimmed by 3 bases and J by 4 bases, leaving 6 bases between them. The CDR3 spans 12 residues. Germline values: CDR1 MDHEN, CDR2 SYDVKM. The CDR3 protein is CASSLNPTEAFF. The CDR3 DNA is TGTGCCAGCAGTTTGAACCCCACTGAAGCTTTCTTT. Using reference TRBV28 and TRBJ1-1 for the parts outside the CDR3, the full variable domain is DVKVTQSSRYLVKRTGEKVFLECVQDMDHENMFWYRQDPGLGLRLIYFSYDVKMKEKGDIPEGYSVSREKKERFSLILESASTNQTSMYLCASSLNPTEAFFGQGTRLTVV.

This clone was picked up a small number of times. DNA of the CDR3: TGTGCCAGTAGTATATGGACCAGGCCGGACTATGGCTACACCTTC. This encodes CASSIWTRPDYGYTF. The chain couples TRBV19 to TRBJ1-2; D gene ambiguous. Germline CDR1 LNHDA, CDR2 SQIVND (reference sequence). The V gene lost 2 bases and the J gene lost 3 bases, with 13 bases spanning the gap. The length of the CDR3 is 15 residues.

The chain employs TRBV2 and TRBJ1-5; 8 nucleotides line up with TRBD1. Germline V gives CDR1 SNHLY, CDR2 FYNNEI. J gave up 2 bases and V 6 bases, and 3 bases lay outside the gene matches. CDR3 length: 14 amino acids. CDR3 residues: CASRETGGNQPQHF. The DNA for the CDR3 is TGTGCCAGCAGAGAGACAGGGGGCAATCAGCCCCAGCATTTT.

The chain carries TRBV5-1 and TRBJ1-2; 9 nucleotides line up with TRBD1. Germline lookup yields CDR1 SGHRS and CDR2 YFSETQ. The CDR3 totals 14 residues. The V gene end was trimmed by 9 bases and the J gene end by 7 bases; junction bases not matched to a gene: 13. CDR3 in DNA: TGCGCCACCTCATGGGGACAGGGATCGTTTGGCTACACCTTC. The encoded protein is CATSWGQGSFGYTF.

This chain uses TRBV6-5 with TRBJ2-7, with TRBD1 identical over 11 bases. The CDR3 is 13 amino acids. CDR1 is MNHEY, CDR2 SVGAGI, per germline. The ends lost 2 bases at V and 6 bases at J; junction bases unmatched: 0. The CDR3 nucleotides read TGTGCCAGCAGTTACGGGACAGGGGGCGAGCAGTACTTC. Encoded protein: CASSYGTGGEQYF.

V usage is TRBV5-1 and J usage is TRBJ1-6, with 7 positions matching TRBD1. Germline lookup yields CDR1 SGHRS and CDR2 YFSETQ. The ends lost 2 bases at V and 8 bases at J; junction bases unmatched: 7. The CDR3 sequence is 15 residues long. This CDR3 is CASSFRTGEDSPLHF. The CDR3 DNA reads TGCGCCAGCAGCTTCCGAACAGGGGAGGATTCACCCCTCCACTTT.

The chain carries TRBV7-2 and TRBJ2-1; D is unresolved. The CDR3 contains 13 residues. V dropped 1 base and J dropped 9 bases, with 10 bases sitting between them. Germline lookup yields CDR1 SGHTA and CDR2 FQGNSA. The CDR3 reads CASSLEFPSEQFF. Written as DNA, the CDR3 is TGTGCCAGCAGCTTAGAATTTCCTAGTGAGCAGTTCTTC.